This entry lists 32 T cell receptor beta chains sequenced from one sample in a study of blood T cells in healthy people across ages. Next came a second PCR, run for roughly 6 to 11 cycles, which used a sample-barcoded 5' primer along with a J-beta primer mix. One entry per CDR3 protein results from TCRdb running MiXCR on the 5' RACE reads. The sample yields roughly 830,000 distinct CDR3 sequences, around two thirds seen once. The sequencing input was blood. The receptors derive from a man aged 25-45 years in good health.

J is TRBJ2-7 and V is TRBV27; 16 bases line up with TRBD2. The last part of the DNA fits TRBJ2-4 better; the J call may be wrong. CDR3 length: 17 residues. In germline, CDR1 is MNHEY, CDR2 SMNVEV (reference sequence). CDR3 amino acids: CASSPGLAGGLSPIQYF. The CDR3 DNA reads TGTGCCAGCAGCCCGGGACTAGCGGGGGGGCTTTCCCCCATTCAGTACTTC.

CDR3 protein: CASSPGQGSSQFF. The DNA of the CDR3 is TGTGCCAGCAGTCCAGGACAGGGAAGTTCGCAGTTCTTC. The chain carries TRBV6-4 and TRBJ2-1, with TRBD1 identical over 8 bases. The CDR3 sequence is 13 residues long. Germline lookup yields CDR1 MRHNA and CDR2 SNTAGT. V shed 5 bases and J 12 bases; nucleotides not matched to a gene: 9.

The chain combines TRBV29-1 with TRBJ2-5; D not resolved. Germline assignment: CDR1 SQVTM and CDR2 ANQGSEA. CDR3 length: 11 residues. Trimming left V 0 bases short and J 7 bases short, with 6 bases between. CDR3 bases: TGCAGCGTTGAAGATGGGTCGACCCAGTACTTC. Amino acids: CSVEDGSTQYF.

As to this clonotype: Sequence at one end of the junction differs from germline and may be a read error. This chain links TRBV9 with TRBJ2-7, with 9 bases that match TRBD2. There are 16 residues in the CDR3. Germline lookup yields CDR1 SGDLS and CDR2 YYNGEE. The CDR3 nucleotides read TGCGCCAGCAGCCCCCAAGTTAGCGGGAGCTCCTACGAGCAGTACTTC. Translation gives CASSPQVSGSSYEQYF.

The CDR3 reads CASRADSTVNTEAFF. In DNA, the CDR3 is TGTGCCAGCAGAGCAGACAGTACTGTGAACACTGAAGCTTTCTTT. The rearrangement links TRBV2 to TRBJ1-1, with D perhaps TRBD1 (5 bases). The CDR3 runs to 15 residues. Germline V gives CDR1 SNHLY, CDR2 FYNNEI. V lost 6 bases and J 0 bases, leaving 14 bases between the germline ends. The full variable domain, rest sourced from reference TRBV2 and TRBJ1-1, is EPEVTQTPSHQVTQMGQEVILRCVPISNHLYFYWYRQILGQKVEFLVSFYNNEISEKSEIFDDQFSVERPDGSNFTLKIRSTKLEDSAMYFCASRADSTVNTEAFFGQGTRLTVV.

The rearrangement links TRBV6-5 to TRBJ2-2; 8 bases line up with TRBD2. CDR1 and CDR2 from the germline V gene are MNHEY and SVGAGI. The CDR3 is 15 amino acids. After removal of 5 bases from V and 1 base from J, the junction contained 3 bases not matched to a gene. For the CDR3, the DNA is TGTGCCAGCAGTCGGAGCGGGGGGAACACCGGGGAGCTGTTTTTT. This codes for CASSRSGGNTGELFF.

CDR3: CASSSRPRGNQEGYTF. Written as DNA, the CDR3 is TGTGCCAGCAGCTCGCGCCCCAGGGGGAATCAAGAGGGCTACACCTTC. The chain carries TRBV7-2 and TRBJ1-2, with 7 nucleotides matching TRBD1. The CDR3 has 16 amino acids. The germline gives CDR1 SGHTA, CDR2 FQGNSA. Trimming at V came to 4 bases and at J to 8 bases, leaving 16 bases not matched to a gene.

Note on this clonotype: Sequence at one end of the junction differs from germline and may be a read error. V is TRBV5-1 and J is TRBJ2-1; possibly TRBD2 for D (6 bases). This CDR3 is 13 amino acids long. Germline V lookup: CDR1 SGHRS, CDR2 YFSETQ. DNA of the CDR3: TGTGCCAGCAGCTTAGGGACTTCCAATGAGCAGTTCTTC. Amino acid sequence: CASSLGTSNEQFF.

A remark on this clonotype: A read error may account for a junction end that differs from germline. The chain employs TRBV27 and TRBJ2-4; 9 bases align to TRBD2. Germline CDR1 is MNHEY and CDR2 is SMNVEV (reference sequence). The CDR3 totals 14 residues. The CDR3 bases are TGTGCCAGCGGTTTTAGCGGGGGAGAAAACATTCAGTACTTC. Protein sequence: CASGFSGGENIQYF.

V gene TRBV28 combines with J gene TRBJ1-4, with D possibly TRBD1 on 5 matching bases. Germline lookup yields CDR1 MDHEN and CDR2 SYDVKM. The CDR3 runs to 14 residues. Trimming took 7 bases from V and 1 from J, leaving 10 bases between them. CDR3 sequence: CASTGAGTNEKLFF. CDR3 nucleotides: TGTGCCAGCACCGGGGCCGGAACTAATGAAAAACTGTTTTTT.

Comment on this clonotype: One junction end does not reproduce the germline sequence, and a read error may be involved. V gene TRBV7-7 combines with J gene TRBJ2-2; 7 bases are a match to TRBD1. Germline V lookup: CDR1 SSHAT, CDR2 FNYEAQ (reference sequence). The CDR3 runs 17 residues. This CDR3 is CASSLADRAGSSGELFF. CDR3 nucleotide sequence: TGTGCTAGCAGCTTGGCTGACAGGGCAGGGAGCTCCGGGGAGCTGTTTTTT.

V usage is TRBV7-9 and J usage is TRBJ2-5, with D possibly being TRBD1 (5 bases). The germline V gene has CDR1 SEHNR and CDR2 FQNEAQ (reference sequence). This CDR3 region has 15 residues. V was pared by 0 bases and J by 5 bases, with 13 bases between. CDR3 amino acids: CASSLAGDYSETQYF. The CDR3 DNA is TGTGCCAGCAGCTTAGCAGGGGATTACAGCGAGACCCAGTACTTC.

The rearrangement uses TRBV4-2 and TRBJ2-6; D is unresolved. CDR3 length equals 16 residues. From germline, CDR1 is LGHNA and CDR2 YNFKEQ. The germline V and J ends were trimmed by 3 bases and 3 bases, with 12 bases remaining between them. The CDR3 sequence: CASSQYGTLGANVLTF. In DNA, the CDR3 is TGTGCCAGCAGCCAGTACGGCACACTTGGGGCCAACGTCCTGACTTTC.

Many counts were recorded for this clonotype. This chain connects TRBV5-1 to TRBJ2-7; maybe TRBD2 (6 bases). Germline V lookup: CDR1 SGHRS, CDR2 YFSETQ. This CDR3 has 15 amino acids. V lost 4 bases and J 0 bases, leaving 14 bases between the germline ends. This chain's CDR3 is CASSPRAGTSYEQYF. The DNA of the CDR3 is TGCGCCAGCAGCCCCCGGGCGGGGACCTCCTACGAGCAGTACTTC.

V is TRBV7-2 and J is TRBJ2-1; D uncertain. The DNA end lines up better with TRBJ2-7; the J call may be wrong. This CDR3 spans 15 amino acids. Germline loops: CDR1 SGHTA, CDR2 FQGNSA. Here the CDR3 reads CASSPDGSSYNEQYF. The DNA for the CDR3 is TGTGCCAGCAGTCCCGATGGTAGCTCCTACAATGAGCAGTACTTC.

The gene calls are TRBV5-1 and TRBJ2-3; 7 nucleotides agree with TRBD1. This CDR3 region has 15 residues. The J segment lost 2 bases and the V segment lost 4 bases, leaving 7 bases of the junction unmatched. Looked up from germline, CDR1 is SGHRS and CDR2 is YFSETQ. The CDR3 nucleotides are TGCGCCAGCAGCCCACAGGGACAGTTCACAGATACGCAGTATTTT. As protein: CASSPQGQFTDTQYF.

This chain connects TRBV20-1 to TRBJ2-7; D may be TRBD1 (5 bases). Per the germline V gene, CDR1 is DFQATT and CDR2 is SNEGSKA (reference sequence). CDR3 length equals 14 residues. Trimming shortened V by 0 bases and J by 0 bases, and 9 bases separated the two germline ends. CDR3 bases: TGCAGTGCTAGAGATCTGACAGCCTCCTACGAGCAGTACTTC. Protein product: CSARDLTASYEQYF.

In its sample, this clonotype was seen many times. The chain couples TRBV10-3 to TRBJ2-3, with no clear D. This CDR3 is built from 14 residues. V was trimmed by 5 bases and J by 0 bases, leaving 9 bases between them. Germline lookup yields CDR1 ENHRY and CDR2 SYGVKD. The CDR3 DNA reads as TGTGCCATCAGTACCGGCGGTAGCACAGATACGCAGTATTTT. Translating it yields CAISTGGSTDTQYF.

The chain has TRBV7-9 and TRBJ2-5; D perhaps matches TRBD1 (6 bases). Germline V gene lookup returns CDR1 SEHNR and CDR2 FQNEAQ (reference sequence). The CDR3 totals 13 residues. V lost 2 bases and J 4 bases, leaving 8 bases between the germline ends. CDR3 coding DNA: TGTGCCAGCAGCTTATTACAGGGAGAGACCCAGTACTTC. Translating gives CASSLLQGETQYF.

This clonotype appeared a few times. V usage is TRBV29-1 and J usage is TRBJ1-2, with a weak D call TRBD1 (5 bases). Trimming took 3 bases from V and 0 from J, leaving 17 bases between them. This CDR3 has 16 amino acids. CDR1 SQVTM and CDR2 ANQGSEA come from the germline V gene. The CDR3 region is CSVDRGRISANYGYTF. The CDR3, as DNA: TGCAGCGTTGACCGGGGCCGCATTTCAGCTAACTATGGCTACACCTTC.

CDR3 coding DNA: TGTGCCAGCAGTTTCCCTGGGTCAGGGTTGGTCAAAAACATTCAGTACTTC. Amino acids: CASSFPGSGLVKNIQYF. The rearrangement links TRBV28 to TRBJ2-4, with a tentative D call TRBD1 (5 bases). V gave up 3 bases and J gave up 3 bases, with 18 bases separating them. Germline V gene data show CDR1 as MDHEN and CDR2 as SYDVKM. This CDR3 contains 17 residues.

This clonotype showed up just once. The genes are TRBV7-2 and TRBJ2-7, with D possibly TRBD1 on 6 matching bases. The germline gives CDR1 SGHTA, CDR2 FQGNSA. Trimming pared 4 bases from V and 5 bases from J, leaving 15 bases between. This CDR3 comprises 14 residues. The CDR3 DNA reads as TGTGCCAGCAGCTGGGGGCGCCCTTCGGACGAGCAGTACTTC. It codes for CASSWGRPSDEQYF.

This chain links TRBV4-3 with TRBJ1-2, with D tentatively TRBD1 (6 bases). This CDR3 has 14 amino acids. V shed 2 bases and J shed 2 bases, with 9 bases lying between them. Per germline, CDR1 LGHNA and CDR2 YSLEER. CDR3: CASSQPGQNYGYTF. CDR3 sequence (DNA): TGCGCCAGCAGCCAACCCGGACAGAACTATGGCTACACCTTC.

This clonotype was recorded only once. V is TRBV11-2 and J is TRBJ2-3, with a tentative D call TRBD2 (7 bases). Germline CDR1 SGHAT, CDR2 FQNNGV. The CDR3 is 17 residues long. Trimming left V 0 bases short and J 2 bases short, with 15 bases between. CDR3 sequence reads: CASSLDLAGANTDTQYF. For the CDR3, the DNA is TGTGCCAGCAGCTTAGATCTGGCGGGGGCCAACACAGATACGCAGTATTTT.

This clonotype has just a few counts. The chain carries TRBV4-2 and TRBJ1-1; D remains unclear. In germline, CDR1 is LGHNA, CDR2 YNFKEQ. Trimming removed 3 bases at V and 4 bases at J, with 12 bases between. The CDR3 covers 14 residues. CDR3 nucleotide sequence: TGTGCCAGCAGCCAGACAACCTTGGGCACTGAAGCTTTCTTT. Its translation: CASSQTTLGTEAFF.

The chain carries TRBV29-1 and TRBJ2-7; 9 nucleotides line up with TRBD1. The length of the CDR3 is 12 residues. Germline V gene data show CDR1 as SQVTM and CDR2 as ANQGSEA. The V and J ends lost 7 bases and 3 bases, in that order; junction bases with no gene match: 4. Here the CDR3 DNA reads TGCAGCGCCGGGACAGGGCTCTACGAGCAGTACTTC. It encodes CSAGTGLYEQYF.

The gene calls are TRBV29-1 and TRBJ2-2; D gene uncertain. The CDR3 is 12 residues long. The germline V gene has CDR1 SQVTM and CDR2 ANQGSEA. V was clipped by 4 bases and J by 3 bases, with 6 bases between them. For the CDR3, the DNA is TGCAGCGTTGGACGGCACACCGGGGAGCTGTTTTTT. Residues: CSVGRHTGELFF.

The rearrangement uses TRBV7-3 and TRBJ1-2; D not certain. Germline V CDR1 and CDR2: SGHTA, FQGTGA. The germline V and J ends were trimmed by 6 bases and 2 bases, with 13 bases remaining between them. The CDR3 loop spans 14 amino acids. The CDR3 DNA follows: TGTGCCAGCAGACCGGGAGGCGGGAACTATGGCTACACCTTC. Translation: CASRPGGGNYGYTF.

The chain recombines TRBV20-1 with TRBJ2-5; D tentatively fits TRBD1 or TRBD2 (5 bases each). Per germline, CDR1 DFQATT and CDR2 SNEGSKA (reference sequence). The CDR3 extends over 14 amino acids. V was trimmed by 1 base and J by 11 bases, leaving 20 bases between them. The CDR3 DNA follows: TGCAGTGCTAGAGGGCCCGGGGCGGGCTATGAGCAGTACTTC. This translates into CSARGPGAGYEQYF.

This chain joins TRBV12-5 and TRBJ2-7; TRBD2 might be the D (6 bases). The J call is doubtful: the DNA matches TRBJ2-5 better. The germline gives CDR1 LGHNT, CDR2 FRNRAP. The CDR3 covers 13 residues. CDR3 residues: CASGPDGGETQYF. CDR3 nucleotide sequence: TGTGCTAGTGGACCTGACGGGGGAGAGACCCAGTACTTC.

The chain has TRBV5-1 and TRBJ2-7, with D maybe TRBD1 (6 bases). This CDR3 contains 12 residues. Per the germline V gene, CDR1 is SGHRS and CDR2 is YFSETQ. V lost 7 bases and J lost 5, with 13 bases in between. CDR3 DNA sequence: TGCGCCAGCCGCACAGGGTCTCACGAGCAGTACTTC. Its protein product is CASRTGSHEQYF.

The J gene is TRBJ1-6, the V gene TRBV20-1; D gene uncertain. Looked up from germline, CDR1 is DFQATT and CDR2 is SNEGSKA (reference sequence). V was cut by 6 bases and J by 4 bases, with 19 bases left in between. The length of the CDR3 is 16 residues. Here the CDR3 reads CSAPDIPGEYNSPLHF. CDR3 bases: TGCAGTGCCCCTGACATCCCGGGAGAATATAATTCACCCCTCCACTTT.